The 9 T cell receptor beta chains listed next were all sequenced from one sample in a study of cytomegalovirus exposure and HLA in healthy donors. Researchers ran the PCR with 60 Vbeta and 13 Jbeta primers. Libraries were prepared by immunoSEQ multiplex PCR; TCRdb keeps only in-frame clonotypes and omits some of them. The table lists 110,000 or so clones, over 75% of them singletons. The sequenced sample consisted of PBMCs. The source is a man in his forties or fifties in good health and CMV-seronegative.

This clone was detected a few times. The rearrangement uses TRBV5-4 and TRBJ1-1; D possibly corresponds to TRBD1 (6 bases). The germline V gene encodes CDR1 SGHNT and CDR2 YYREEE (reference sequence). This CDR3 has 15 amino acids. The V end lost 4 bases, the J end lost 5 bases, and 18 bases lay between the germline ends. CDR3 DNA: TGTGCCAGCAGCCCGCCTCGTGGGGGCATGACTGAAGCTTTCTTT. It translates to CASSPPRGGMTEAFF.

The CDR3 here is CASITPGRETQYF. Here the CDR3 DNA reads TGTGCCAGCATTACACCAGGGAGGGAGACCCAGTACTTC. The chain uses TRBV28 and TRBJ2-5; a weak D match, TRBD2 (6 bases). V dropped 7 bases and J dropped 5 bases, with 14 bases sitting between them. The V gene's germline CDR1 is MDHEN and CDR2 SYDVKM. This CDR3 has 13 residues.

The V gene is TRBV27, the J gene TRBJ1-5; D remains unclear. CDR1 MNHEY and CDR2 SMNVEV come from the germline V gene (reference sequence). Trimming took 4 bases from V and 0 from J, leaving 13 bases between them. The CDR3 sequence is 16 residues long. CDR3 sequence: CASSSRARDSNQPQHF. The DNA of the CDR3 is TGTGCCAGCAGTTCACGAGCGCGGGATAGCAATCAGCCCCAGCATTTT.

This chain joins TRBV7-8 and TRBJ2-2; 12 bases line up with TRBD2. J was trimmed by 2 bases and V by 5 bases; bases with no gene match: 9. This CDR3 comprises 18 residues. Germline assignment: CDR1 SGHVS and CDR2 FQNEAQ. Written as DNA, the CDR3 is TGTGCCAGCAGCCGAGACCCTGGACTAGCGGGAAACACCGGGGAGCTGTTTTTT. It is translated as CASSRDPGLAGNTGELFF.

This clone was recorded once. The chain employs TRBV7-8 and TRBJ2-2; 8 bases are a match to TRBD2. V trimming: 4 bases; J trimming: 8 bases; junction bases outside the gene matches: 6. This CDR3 contains 14 residues. Germline-derived CDR1 and CDR2 are SGHVS and FQNEAQ. The CDR3 nucleotides read TGTGCCAGCAGCTCCCGGGAGGGCCTTGGGGAGCTGTTTTTT. It codes for CASSSREGLGELFF. The full variable domain, in which reference TRBV7-8 and TRBJ2-2 provide the parts outside the CDR3, is GAGVSQSPRYKVAKRGQDVALRCDPISGHVSLFWYQQALGQGPEFLTYFQNEAQLDKSGLPSDRFFAERPEGSVSTLKIQRTQQEDSAVYLCASSSREGLGELFFGEGSRLTVL.

The rearrangement uses TRBV6-1 and TRBJ1-5; the D gene is possibly TRBD1 (6 bases). There are 15 residues in the CDR3. The V end was cut by 7 bases, the J end by 0 bases, with 13 bases between. The V gene's germline CDR1 is MNHNS and CDR2 SASEGT. This chain's CDR3 is CASTIGGASNQPQHF. CDR3 bases: TGTGCCAGCACTATAGGGGGGGCTAGCAATCAGCCCCAGCATTTT.

The chain combines TRBV7-9 with TRBJ1-2; 8 bases align to TRBD1. The CDR3 runs to 14 residues. Germline lookup yields CDR1 SEHNR and CDR2 FQNEAQ (reference sequence). J gave up 7 bases and V 4 bases, and 8 bases lay outside the gene matches. The CDR3 loop reads CASSSSGGAGGYTF. The CDR3 DNA reads TGTGCCAGCAGCTCCTCAGGGGGCGCAGGTGGCTACACCTTC.

This clone has only one observation. The chain is built from TRBV28 and TRBJ1-4, with unresolved D. This CDR3 has 11 amino acids. V lost 7 bases to trimming and J lost 5 bases, with 5 bases between them. Germline assignment: CDR1 MDHEN and CDR2 SYDVKM. The CDR3 DNA sequence: TGTGCCAGCACCCAGAATGAAAAACTGTTTTTT. Amino acid sequence: CASTQNEKLFF.

This chain links TRBV7-9 with TRBJ2-5; TRBD2 is a possible D gene (5 bases). The CDR3 totals 14 residues. From germline, CDR1 is SEHNR and CDR2 FQNEAQ (reference sequence). Trimming took 0 bases from V and 2 from J, leaving 7 bases between them. Here the CDR3 DNA reads TGTGCCAGCAGCTTAGCTCGACTACAAGAGACCCAGTACTTC. Protein: CASSLARLQETQYF.